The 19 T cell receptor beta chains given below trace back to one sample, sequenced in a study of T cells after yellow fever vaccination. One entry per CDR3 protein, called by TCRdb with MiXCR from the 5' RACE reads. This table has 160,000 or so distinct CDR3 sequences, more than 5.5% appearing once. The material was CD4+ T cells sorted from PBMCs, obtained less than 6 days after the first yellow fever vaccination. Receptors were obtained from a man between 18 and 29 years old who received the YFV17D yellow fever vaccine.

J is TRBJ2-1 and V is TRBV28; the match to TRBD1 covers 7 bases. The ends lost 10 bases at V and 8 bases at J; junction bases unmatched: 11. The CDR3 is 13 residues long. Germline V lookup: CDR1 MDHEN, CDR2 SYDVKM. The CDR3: CATQTGTSYEQFF. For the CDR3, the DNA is TGTGCCACCCAGACAGGGACCAGCTATGAGCAGTTCTTC.

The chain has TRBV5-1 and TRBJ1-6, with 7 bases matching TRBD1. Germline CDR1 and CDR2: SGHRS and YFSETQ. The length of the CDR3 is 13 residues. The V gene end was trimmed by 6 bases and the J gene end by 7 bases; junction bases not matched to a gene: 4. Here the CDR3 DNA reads TGCGCCAGCACCCGGGACAGCAATTCACCCCTCCACTTT. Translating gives CASTRDSNSPLHF.

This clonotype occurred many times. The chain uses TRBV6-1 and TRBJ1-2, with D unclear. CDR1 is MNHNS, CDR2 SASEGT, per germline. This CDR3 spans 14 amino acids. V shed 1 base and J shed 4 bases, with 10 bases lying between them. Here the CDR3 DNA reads TGTGCCAGCAGTGAAGACGCTCATTCCTATGGCTACACCTTC. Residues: CASSEDAHSYGYTF.

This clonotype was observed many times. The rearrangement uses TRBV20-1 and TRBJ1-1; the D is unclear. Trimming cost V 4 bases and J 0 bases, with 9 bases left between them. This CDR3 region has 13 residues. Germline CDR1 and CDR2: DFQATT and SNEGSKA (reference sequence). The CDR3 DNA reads TGCAGTGCTATCCTACCGGTGAACACTGAAGCTTTCTTT. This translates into CSAILPVNTEAFF.

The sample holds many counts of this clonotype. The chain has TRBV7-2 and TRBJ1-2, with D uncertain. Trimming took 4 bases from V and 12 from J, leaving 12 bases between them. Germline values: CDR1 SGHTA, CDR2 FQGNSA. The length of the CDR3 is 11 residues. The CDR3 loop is CASSSQFLNTF. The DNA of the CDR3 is TGTGCCAGCAGCTCTCAGTTTCTAAACACCTTC.

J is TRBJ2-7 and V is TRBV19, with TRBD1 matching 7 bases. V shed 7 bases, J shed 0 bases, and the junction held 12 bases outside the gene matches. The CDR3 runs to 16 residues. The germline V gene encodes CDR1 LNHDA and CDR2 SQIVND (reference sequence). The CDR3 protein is CASMRDDRESSYEQYV. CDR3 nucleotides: TGTGCCAGTATGAGGGATGACAGGGAGAGCTCCTACGAGCAGTACGTC.

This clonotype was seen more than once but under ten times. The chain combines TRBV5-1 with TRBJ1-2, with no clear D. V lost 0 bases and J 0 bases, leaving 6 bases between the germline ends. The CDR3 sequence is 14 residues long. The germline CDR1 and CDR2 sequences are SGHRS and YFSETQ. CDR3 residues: CASSLDSSNYGYTF. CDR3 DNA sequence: TGCGCCAGCAGCTTGGATTCCTCTAACTATGGCTACACCTTC.

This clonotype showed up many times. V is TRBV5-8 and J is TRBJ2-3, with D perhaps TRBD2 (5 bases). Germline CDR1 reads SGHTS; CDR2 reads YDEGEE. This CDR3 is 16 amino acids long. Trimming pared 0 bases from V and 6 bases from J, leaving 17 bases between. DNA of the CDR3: TGTGCCAGCAGCTTGGGGTATTCCGGGGTGGCGGATACGCAGTATTTT. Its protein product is CASSLGYSGVADTQYF. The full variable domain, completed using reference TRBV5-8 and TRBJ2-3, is EAGVTQSPTHLIKTRGQQATLRCSPISGHTSVYWYQQALGLGLQFLLWYDEGEERNRGNFPPRFSGRQFPNYSSELNVNALELEDSALYLCASSLGYSGVADTQYFGPGTRLTVL.

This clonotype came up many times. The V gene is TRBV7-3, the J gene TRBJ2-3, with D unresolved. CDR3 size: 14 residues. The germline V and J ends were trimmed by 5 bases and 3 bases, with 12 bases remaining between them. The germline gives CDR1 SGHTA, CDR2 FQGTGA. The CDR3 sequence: CASSPSGPTDTQYF. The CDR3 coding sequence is TGTGCCAGCAGCCCGTCAGGTCCGACAGATACGCAGTATTTT.

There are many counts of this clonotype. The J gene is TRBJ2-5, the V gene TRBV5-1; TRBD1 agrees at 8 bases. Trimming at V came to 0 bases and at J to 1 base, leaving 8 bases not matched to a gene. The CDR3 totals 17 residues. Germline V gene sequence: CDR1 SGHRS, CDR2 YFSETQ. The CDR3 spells CASSLAGTGTGQETQYF. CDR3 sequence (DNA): TGCGCCAGCAGCTTGGCCGGAACGGGGACAGGCCAAGAGACCCAGTACTTC.

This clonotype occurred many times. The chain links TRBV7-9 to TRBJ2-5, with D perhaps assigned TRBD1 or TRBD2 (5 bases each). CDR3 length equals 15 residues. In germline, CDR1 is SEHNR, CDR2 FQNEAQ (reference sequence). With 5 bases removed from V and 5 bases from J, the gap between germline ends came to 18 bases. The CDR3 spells CASSHRTGLGETQYF. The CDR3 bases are TGTGCCAGCAGCCACAGAACGGGGCTTGGGGAGACCCAGTACTTC.

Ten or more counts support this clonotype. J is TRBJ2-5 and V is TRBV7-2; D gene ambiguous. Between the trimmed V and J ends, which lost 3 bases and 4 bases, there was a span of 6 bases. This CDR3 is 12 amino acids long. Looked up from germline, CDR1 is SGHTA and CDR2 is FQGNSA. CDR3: CASSFLSETQYF. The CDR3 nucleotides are TGTGCCAGCAGCTTCCTTTCAGAGACCCAGTACTTC.

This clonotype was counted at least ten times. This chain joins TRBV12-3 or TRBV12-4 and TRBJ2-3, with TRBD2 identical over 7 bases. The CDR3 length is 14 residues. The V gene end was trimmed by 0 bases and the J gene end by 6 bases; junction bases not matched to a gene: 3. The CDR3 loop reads CASSLAQRGDTQYF. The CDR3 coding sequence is TGTGCCAGCAGTTTAGCCCAGCGGGGCGATACGCAGTATTTT.

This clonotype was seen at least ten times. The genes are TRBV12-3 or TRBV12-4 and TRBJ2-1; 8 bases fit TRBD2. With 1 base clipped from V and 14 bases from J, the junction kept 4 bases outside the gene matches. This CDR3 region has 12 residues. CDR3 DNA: TGTGCCAGCAGTTTAGGGGGACTAGTTGAGTTCTTC. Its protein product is CASSLGGLVEFF.

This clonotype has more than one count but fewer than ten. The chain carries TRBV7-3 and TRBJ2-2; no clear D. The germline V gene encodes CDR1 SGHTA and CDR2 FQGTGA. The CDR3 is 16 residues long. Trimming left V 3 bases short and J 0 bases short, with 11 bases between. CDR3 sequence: CASSFNTGANTGELFF. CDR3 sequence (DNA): TGTGCCAGCAGCTTCAACACGGGTGCGAACACCGGGGAGCTGTTTTTT.

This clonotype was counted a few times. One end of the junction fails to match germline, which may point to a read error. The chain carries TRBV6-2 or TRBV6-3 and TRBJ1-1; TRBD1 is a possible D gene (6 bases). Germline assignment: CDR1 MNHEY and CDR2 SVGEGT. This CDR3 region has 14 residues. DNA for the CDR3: TGTGCCAGCAGCCAAGAAACAGGGAACTCTGAAGCTTTCTTT. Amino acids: CASSQETGNSEAFF.

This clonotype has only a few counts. CDR3 coding DNA: TGTGCCATCAGCGCAGGGAATGGCTACACCTTC. This translates into CAISAGNGYTF. The chain couples TRBV10-3 to TRBJ1-2; tentatively, D is TRBD1 (5 bases). Between the trimmed V and J ends, which lost 6 bases and 6 bases, there was a span of 8 bases. This CDR3 region has 11 residues. Germline V gene lookup returns CDR1 ENHRY and CDR2 SYGVKD.

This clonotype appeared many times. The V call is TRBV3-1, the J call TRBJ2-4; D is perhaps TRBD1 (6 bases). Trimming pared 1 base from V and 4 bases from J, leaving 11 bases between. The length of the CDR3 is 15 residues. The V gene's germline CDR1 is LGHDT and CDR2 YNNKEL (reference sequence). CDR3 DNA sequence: TGTGCCAGCAGCCAAGGAACAGGGCTAAAAAACATTCAGTACTTC. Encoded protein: CASSQGTGLKNIQYF.

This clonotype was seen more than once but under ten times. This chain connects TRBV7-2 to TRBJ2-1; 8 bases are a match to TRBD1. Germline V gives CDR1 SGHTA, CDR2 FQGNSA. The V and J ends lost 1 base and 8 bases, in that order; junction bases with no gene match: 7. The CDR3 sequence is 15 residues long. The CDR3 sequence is CASSLVTGAFHEQFF. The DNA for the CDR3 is TGTGCCAGCAGCTTAGTGACAGGGGCCTTTCATGAGCAGTTCTTC.